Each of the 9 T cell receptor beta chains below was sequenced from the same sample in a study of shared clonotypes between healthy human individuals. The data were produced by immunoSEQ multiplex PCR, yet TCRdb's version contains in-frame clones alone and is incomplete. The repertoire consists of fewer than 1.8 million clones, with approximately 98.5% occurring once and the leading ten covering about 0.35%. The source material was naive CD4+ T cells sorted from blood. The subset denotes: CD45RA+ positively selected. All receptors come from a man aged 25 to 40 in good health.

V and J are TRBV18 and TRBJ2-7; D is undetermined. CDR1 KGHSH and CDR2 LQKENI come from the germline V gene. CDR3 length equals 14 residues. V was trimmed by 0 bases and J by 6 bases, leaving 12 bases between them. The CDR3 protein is CASSPPGWSSEQYF. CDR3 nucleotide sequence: TGTGCCAGCTCACCACCAGGTTGGTCTAGCGAGCAGTACTTC.

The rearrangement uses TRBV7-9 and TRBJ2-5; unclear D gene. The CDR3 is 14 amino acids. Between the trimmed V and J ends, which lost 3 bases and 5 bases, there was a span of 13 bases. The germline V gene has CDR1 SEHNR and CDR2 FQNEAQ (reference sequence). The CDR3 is CASSFYGVLETQYF. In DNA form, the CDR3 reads TGTGCCAGCAGCTTTTATGGGGTATTGGAGACCCAGTACTTC.

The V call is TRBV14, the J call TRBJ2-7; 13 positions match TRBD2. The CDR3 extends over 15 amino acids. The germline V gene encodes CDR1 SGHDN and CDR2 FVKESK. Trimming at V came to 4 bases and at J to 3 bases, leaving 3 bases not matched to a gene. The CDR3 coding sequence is TGTGCCAGCAGCCGCGGACTAGCGGGAGTCTACGAGCAGTACTTC. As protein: CASSRGLAGVYEQYF.

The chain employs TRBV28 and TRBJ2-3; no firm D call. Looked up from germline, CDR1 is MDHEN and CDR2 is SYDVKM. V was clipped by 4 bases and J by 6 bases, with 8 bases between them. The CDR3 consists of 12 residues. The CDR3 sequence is CASSSVEDTQYF. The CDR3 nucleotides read TGTGCCAGCAGTTCAGTGGAGGATACGCAGTATTTT.

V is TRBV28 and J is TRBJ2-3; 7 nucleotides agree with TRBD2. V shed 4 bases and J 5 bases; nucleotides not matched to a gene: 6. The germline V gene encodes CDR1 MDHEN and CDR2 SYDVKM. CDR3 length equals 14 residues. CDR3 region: CASSSRTSLDTQYF. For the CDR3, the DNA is TGTGCCAGCAGTTCTAGGACTAGTTTAGATACGCAGTATTTT.

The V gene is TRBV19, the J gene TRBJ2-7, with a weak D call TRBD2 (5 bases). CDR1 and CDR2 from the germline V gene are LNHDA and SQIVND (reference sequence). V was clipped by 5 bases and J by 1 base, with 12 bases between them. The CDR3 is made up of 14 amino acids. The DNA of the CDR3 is TGTGCCAGTAGTTACGCCCGGGGATCCTACGAGCAGTACTTC. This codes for CASSYARGSYEQYF.

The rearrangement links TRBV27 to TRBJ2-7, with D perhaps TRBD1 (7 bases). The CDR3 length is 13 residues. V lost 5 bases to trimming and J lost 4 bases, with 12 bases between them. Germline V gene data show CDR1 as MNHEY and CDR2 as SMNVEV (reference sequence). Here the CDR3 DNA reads TGTGCCAGCAGTGGCAGGGGGGTATACGAGCAGTACTTC. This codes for CASSGRGVYEQYF.

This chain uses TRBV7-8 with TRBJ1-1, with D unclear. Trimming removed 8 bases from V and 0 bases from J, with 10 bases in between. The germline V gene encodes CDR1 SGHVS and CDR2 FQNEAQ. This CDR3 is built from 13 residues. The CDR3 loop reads CASHQQMNTEAFF. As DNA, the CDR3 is TGTGCCAGCCATCAACAGATGAACACTGAAGCTTTCTTT.

CDR3 nucleotides: TGCGCCAGCAGCTTGGGACAGGCGGCTATTTACGAGCAGTACTTC. It specifies CASSLGQAAIYEQYF. The rearrangement uses TRBV5-1 and TRBJ2-7; perhaps TRBD1 as D (6 bases). Germline V gene data show CDR1 as SGHRS and CDR2 as YFSETQ. The CDR3 is 15 residues long. V was pared by 0 bases and J by 4 bases, with 14 bases between.